These 15 T cell receptor beta chains were sequenced from one sample in a study of T-cell reconstitution after alpha-beta-depleted transplantation in children. Using unique molecular identifiers, the investigators prepared the TCRbeta library. TCRdb ran MiXCR on the PCR reads and lists one entry per CDR3 protein. The data show about 440,000 distinct CDR3 sequences, 43% seen once. The specimen was PBMCs, collected before TCRalphabeta/CD19-depleted stem cell transplant. These receptor sequences come from a girl aged 2-10 years with aplastic anemia, due to receive a stem cell transplant.

The genes are TRBV10-3 and TRBJ2-2; TRBD1 matches 7 bases. The CDR3 totals 18 residues. Germline CDR1 and CDR2: ENHRY and SYGVKD. V shed 4 bases and J 2 bases; nucleotides not matched to a gene: 13. Written as DNA, the CDR3 is TGTGCCATCAGTGGTGTGGGGATCGGGACAGACAACACCGGGGAGCTGTTTTTT. The encoded protein is CAISGVGIGTDNTGELFF.

The chain carries TRBV7-2 and TRBJ2-4, with D possibly TRBD2 on 9 matching bases. The CDR3 has 16 residues. Per the germline V gene, CDR1 is SGHTA and CDR2 is FQGNSA. Trimming shortened V by 0 bases and J by 7 bases, and 16 bases separated the two germline ends. The CDR3 loop is CASSLAQGAGGNIQYF. CDR3 DNA sequence: TGTGCCAGCAGCTTAGCCCAGGGGGCGGGGGGGAACATTCAGTACTTC.

The V gene is TRBV29-1, the J gene TRBJ2-3; 11 bases map to TRBD2. Trimming cost V 8 bases and J 5 bases; bases outside gene matches: 9. CDR1 and CDR2 (germline): SQVTM, ANQGSEA. This CDR3 spans 14 amino acids. The CDR3 reads CSPLLAGEGDTQYF. Written as DNA, the CDR3 is TGCAGCCCCCTACTAGCGGGAGAAGGAGATACGCAGTATTTT.

The rearrangement joins TRBV12-3 or TRBV12-4 to TRBJ1-1; D ambiguous. With 6 bases removed from V and 7 bases from J, the gap between germline ends came to 18 bases. The CDR3 extends over 14 amino acids. The CDR3 loop reads CASSHTSDWDEAFF. For the CDR3, the DNA is TGTGCCAGCAGCCATACCTCGGACTGGGATGAAGCTTTCTTT.

The DNA of the CDR3 is TGCAGTGCTGGACTAGCGGGACCCCCAGATACGCAGTATTTT. Translated: CSAGLAGPPDTQYF. V gene TRBV20-1 combines with J gene TRBJ2-3, with 12 bases lining up with TRBD2. CDR3 size: 14 residues. The V segment lost 5 bases and the J segment 4 bases; nucleotides outside the gene matches: 4. In germline, CDR1 is DFQATT, CDR2 SNEGSKA (reference sequence).

This clonotype was seen at least ten times. This chain joins TRBV7-3 and TRBJ2-5, with D tentatively TRBD2 (7 bases). Germline loops: CDR1 SGHTA, CDR2 FQGTGA. Deletions cut 2 bases from V and 3 bases from J, with 19 bases between. The CDR3 contains 17 residues. Here the CDR3 DNA reads TGTGCCAGCAGCTTATATCCGGGGGCGGGGGCCGAAGAGACCCAGTACTTC. The encoded protein is CASSLYPGAGAEETQYF. Together with reference TRBV7-3 and TRBJ2-5, the CDR3 gives the full variable domain: GAGVSQTPSNKVTEKGKYVELRCDPISGHTALYWYRQSLGQGPEFLIYFQGTGAADDSGLPNDRFFAVRPEGSVSTLKIQRTERGDSAVYLCASSLYPGAGAEETQYFGPGTRLLVL.

This chain uses TRBV7-9 with TRBJ2-7; 15 bases map to TRBD2. The V gene end was trimmed by 5 bases and the J gene end by 3 bases; junction bases not matched to a gene: 5. The germline CDR1 and CDR2 sequences are SEHNR and FQNEAQ (reference sequence). The CDR3 runs to 16 residues. The CDR3 bases are TGTGCCAGCAGCCCCGGGACTAGCGGGAGGTTCTACGAGCAGTACTTC. Its translation is CASSPGTSGRFYEQYF.

The rearrangement links TRBV6-1 to TRBJ1-6; 8 bases agree with TRBD1. Germline CDR1 is MNHNS and CDR2 is SASEGT. V shed 5 bases, J shed 8 bases, and the junction held 8 bases outside the gene matches. The CDR3 runs 15 residues. CDR3 in DNA: TGTGCCAGCAGTCCCCGGACAGGGACAGATTCACCCCTCCACTTT. Protein sequence: CASSPRTGTDSPLHF.

A few counts support this clonotype. J is TRBJ2-3 and V is TRBV24-1, with D perhaps TRBD2 (7 bases). Germline loops: CDR1 KGHDR, CDR2 SFDVKD. The CDR3 spans 15 residues. Deletions cut 5 bases from V and 7 bases from J, with 18 bases between. The CDR3: CATSGWGGRINTQYF. As DNA, the CDR3 is TGTGCCACCAGTGGATGGGGGGGGCGCATTAATACGCAGTATTTT.

The J gene is TRBJ2-7, the V gene TRBV10-3; a weak D match, TRBD2 (6 bases). Germline-derived CDR1 and CDR2 are ENHRY and SYGVKD. The CDR3 totals 13 residues. Trimming took off 6 bases at V and 5 bases at J, with 14 bases between the two ends. Written as DNA, the CDR3 is TGTGCCATCAGCCGACCGGGGGTCGACGAGCAGTACTTC. Protein sequence: CAISRPGVDEQYF.

The chain carries TRBV7-2 and TRBJ2-5; 9 bases are shared with TRBD2. The germline V gene has CDR1 SGHTA and CDR2 FQGNSA. This CDR3 has 17 residues. The J segment lost 2 bases and the V segment lost 1 base, leaving 8 bases of the junction unmatched. CDR3 sequence reads: CASSLGSGGPTQETQYF. The CDR3 DNA follows: TGTGCCAGCAGCTTAGGTAGCGGGGGTCCAACTCAAGAGACCCAGTACTTC. Full variable domain (missing parts from reference TRBV7-2 and TRBJ2-5): GAGVSQSPSNKVTEKGKDVELRCDPISGHTALYWYRQSLGQGLEFLIYFQGNSAPDKSGLPSDRFSAERTGGSVSTLTIQRTQQEDSAVYLCASSLGSGGPTQETQYFGPGTRLLVL.

CDR3 DNA sequence: TGCAGCGCGGCAGGAGCAACTAATGAAAAACTGTTTTTT. It is translated as CSAAGATNEKLFF. This rearrangement joins TRBV29-1 to TRBJ1-4; D is ambiguous. The CDR3 is 13 amino acids. V lost 7 bases to trimming and J lost 0 bases, with 9 bases between them. The germline gives CDR1 SQVTM, CDR2 ANQGSEA.

This clonotype occurred many times. This rearrangement joins TRBV5-1 to TRBJ1-2, with a possible D match to TRBD1 (5 bases). CDR1 and CDR2 from the germline V gene are SGHRS and YFSETQ. The CDR3 is 15 amino acids. Trimming pared 3 bases from V and 0 bases from J, leaving 12 bases between. The DNA of the CDR3 is TGCGCCAGCAGCTGGGACGGTTCATCTAACTATGGCTACACCTTC. Amino acids: CASSWDGSSNYGYTF.

V is TRBV5-8 and J is TRBJ2-7; a weak D match, TRBD2 (6 bases). The CDR3 covers 14 residues. Between the trimmed V and J ends, which lost 2 bases and 3 bases, there was a span of 12 bases. Germline CDR1 reads SGHTS; CDR2 reads YDEGEE. The CDR3 DNA reads as TGTGCCAGCAGCTTCGAGGGAGGAGGCTACGAGCAGTACTTC. It specifies CASSFEGGGYEQYF.

This clonotype appeared many times. The chain joins TRBV6-1 to TRBJ1-2; 7 nucleotides line up with TRBD1. Germline CDR1 and CDR2: MNHNS and SASEGT. The CDR3 runs to 15 residues. Germline trimming cut 4 bases from V and 5 bases from J; bases unmatched to any gene: 10. The CDR3 here is CASSVETGSFYGYTF. The DNA of the CDR3 is TGTGCCAGCAGTGTAGAGACAGGGAGCTTTTATGGCTACACCTTC.